Following are 21 T cell receptor beta chains from one sample sequenced in a study of cytomegalovirus exposure and HLA in healthy donors (TCRdb year 2017). Libraries were prepared through the immunoSEQ multiplex PCR assay. For the multiplex PCR, a mixture combining 60 forward primers for TCR Vbeta segments and 13 reverse primers for TCR Jbeta segments was used. Entries here come from immuneACCESS through TCRdb and include only in-frame sequences with V and J called. Some clones fail to appear in such tables; in the studies checked, an unresolved V gene covers under half of the shortfall, and the cause of the remainder is unknown. The sample yields more than 120,000 clones; around 75% were counted once. Less than 3.5% of the sample is taken by the ten largest. The sample consisted of PBMCs. Source of these receptors: a woman aged 25 to 39 in good health and CMV-seronegative.

For this clone: Relative to the germline gene, one junction end is altered; a read error may explain this. The V gene is TRBV7-9, the J gene TRBJ2-7, with TRBD1 matching 11 bases. The CDR3 is 16 amino acids. The germline CDR1 and CDR2 sequences are SEHNR and FQNEAQ (reference sequence). This chain's CDR3 is CSSSNPGTGGFYEQYF. The DNA of the CDR3 is TGTTCCAGCAGCAACCCCGGGACAGGGGGTTTCTACGAGCAGTACTTC.

This chain uses TRBV6-5 with TRBJ1-1, with D perhaps TRBD1 (6 bases). The V end lost 1 base, the J end lost 8 bases, and 11 bases lay between the germline ends. This CDR3 region has 13 residues. The germline CDR1 and CDR2 sequences are MNHEY and SVGAGI. CDR3 protein: CASSYFGGAEAFF. The CDR3 DNA sequence: TGTGCCAGCAGTTACTTCGGGGGGGCCGAAGCTTTCTTT.

This clone was counted once. The V call is TRBV19, the J call TRBJ2-7; D is possibly TRBD2 (7 bases). The CDR3 spans 14 residues. Trimming cost V 6 bases and J 1 base, with 13 bases left between them. CDR1 is LNHDA and CDR2 is SQIVND in the germline V gene (reference sequence). The CDR3 is CASRRGAGSYEQYF. DNA for the CDR3: TGTGCCAGTAGACGGGGGGCGGGGTCCTACGAGCAGTACTTC.

J is TRBJ2-7 and V is TRBV23-1; D is possibly TRBD1 (5 bases). TRBV23-1 is filed as an ORF, its function uncertain. The CDR3 has 15 residues. V lost 3 bases to trimming and J lost 5 bases, with 17 bases between them. CDR3 DNA: TGCGCCAGCAGTCACGGCAGGGAATCCTGGCACGAGCAGTACTTC. Residues: CASSHGRESWHEQYF.

The chain is built from TRBV27 and TRBJ2-2, with TRBD2 matching 14 bases. Germline CDR1 MNHEY, CDR2 SMNVEV (reference sequence). The CDR3 is 18 amino acids. The junction had 6 bases not matched to a gene; V was cut back by 4 bases and J by 2 bases. The DNA for the CDR3 is TGTGCCAGCAGTTCCTTGGGACTAGCGGGGGTAAACACCGGGGAGCTGTTTTTT. Translated: CASSSLGLAGVNTGELFF.

The chain uses TRBV27 and TRBJ2-1; 10 bases are shared with TRBD1. This CDR3 is 14 amino acids long. Losses at the gene ends were 5 bases for V and 6 bases for J; bases not matched to a gene: 4. The germline V gene has CDR1 MNHEY and CDR2 SMNVEV (reference sequence). The CDR3 spells CASSRGTGVNEQFF. The CDR3 DNA is TGTGCCAGCAGTCGAGGGACAGGGGTCAATGAGCAGTTCTTC.

V gene TRBV6-5 combines with J gene TRBJ2-7; D perhaps matches TRBD1 (5 bases). The length of the CDR3 is 14 residues. The V and J ends lost 4 bases and 2 bases respectively, with 12 bases between them. Germline V CDR1 and CDR2: MNHEY, SVGAGI. DNA of the CDR3: TGTGCCAGCAGTTCTGGGCAGGGCCCCTACGAGCAGTACTTC. Protein: CASSSGQGPYEQYF.

The genes are TRBV27 and TRBJ2-5, with a weak D call TRBD1 (6 bases). Judging by the DNA end, TRBJ2-7 fits better; the J call may be wrong. This CDR3 contains 14 residues. CDR1 and CDR2 from the germline V gene are MNHEY and SMNVEV (reference sequence). The CDR3 nucleotides are TGTGCCAGTAGAGGACAGCTTGGTTCCTACGAGCAGTACTTC. It translates to CASRGQLGSYEQYF.

The V and J genes are TRBV7-9 and TRBJ2-1; D possibly corresponds to TRBD2 (6 bases). The V end lost 1 base, the J end lost 6 bases, and 10 bases lay between the germline ends. Germline V lookup: CDR1 SEHNR, CDR2 FQNEAQ (reference sequence). The CDR3 runs 14 residues. In DNA, the CDR3 is TGTGCCAGCAGCTTAGGAGGGACTGTCAATGAGCAGTTCTTC. It codes for CASSLGGTVNEQFF. Supplemented by reference TRBV7-9 and TRBJ2-1, the full variable domain reads DTGVSQNPRHKITKRGQNVTFRCDPISEHNRLYWYRQTLGQGPEFLTYFQNEAQLEKSRLLSDRFSAERPKGSFSTLEIQRTEQGDSAMYLCASSLGGTVNEQFFGPGTRLTVL.

CDR3 sequence: CASSPWDSRNYGYTF. DNA for the CDR3: TGTGCCAGCAGCCCATGGGACAGCAGAAACTATGGCTACACCTTC. V and J are TRBV6-5 and TRBJ1-2; 7 bases align to TRBD1. The CDR3 has 15 residues. The trim removed 6 bases at V and 2 bases at J, leaving 9 bases unmatched. Germline CDR1 is MNHEY and CDR2 is SVGAGI.

The gene calls are TRBV28 and TRBJ1-4; TRBD1 agrees at 9 bases. The J segment lost 8 bases and the V segment lost 4 bases, leaving 11 bases of the junction unmatched. CDR1 MDHEN and CDR2 SYDVKM come from the germline V gene. The CDR3 is 16 residues long. The CDR3 DNA sequence: TGTGCCAGCAGTTCGATACCGACAGGGGGTGGCGAAAAACTGTTTTTT. As protein: CASSSIPTGGGEKLFF.

This rearrangement joins TRBV9 to TRBJ2-3, with TRBD2 matching 8 bases. Germline CDR1 is SGDLS and CDR2 is YYNGEE. V dropped 0 bases and J dropped 5; count of bases not matched to a gene: 14. CDR3 length: 18 amino acids. CDR3 sequence: CASSVGFASGSVIDTQYF. The DNA for the CDR3 is TGTGCCAGCAGCGTAGGTTTTGCGAGCGGGAGTGTCATAGATACGCAGTATTTT.

This clone was observed a single time. This chain connects TRBV25-1 to TRBJ2-7, with 8 bases aligning to TRBD1. Germline CDR1 MGHDK, CDR2 SYGVNS. This CDR3 is 14 amino acids long. With 5 bases clipped from V and 0 bases from J, the junction kept 3 bases outside the gene matches. The CDR3 region is CASSTTGGSYEQYF. DNA for the CDR3: TGTGCCAGCAGTACCACAGGGGGCTCCTACGAGCAGTACTTC.

This clone was seen only once. This chain connects TRBV27 to TRBJ1-5; possible D gene TRBD1, 5 bases. Trimming pared 4 bases from V and 2 bases from J, leaving 12 bases between. Germline loops: CDR1 MNHEY, CDR2 SMNVEV (reference sequence). The CDR3 runs to 15 residues. CDR3 protein: CASSSGGGGNQPQHF. The CDR3 DNA is TGTGCCAGCAGTTCCGGGGGGGGAGGCAATCAGCCCCAGCATTTT.

The chain uses TRBV5-8 and TRBJ2-7; 9 nucleotides match TRBD1. V shed 5 bases, J shed 4 bases, and the junction held 7 bases outside the gene matches. Per the germline V gene, CDR1 is SGHTS and CDR2 is YDEGEE. The CDR3 has 14 residues. The CDR3 protein is CASRPRDRVYEQYF. CDR3 in DNA: TGTGCCAGCAGACCCCGGGACAGGGTTTACGAGCAGTACTTC.

This chain uses TRBV7-2 with TRBJ1-2, with a weak D call TRBD1 (6 bases). This CDR3 comprises 14 residues. V shed 5 bases and J shed 0 bases, with 10 bases lying between them. Germline CDR1 reads SGHTA; CDR2 reads FQGNSA. The CDR3 DNA is TGTGCCAGCAGCACGGACAGAGCTAACTATGGCTACACCTTC. Protein: CASSTDRANYGYTF. The full variable domain, completed using reference TRBV7-2 and TRBJ1-2, is GAGVSQSPSNKVTEKGKDVELRCDPISGHTALYWYRQSLGQGLEFLIYFQGNSAPDKSGLPSDRFSAERTGGSVSTLTIQRTQQEDSAVYLCASSTDRANYGYTFGSGTRLTVV.

The chain has TRBV9 and TRBJ2-3; maybe TRBD1 (5 bases). V lost 3 bases and J 2 bases, leaving 16 bases between the germline ends. Germline V gene data show CDR1 as SGDLS and CDR2 as YYNGEE. The CDR3 totals 16 residues. The CDR3 sequence is CASSALRTLNTDTQYF. The DNA of the CDR3 is TGTGCCAGCAGCGCTCTAAGGACACTAAACACAGATACGCAGTATTTT. Looking up the rest from reference TRBV9 and TRBJ2-3 gives the full variable domain: DSGVTQTPKHLITATGQRVTLRCSPRSGDLSVYWYQQSLDQGLQFLIQYYNGEERAKGNILERFSAQQFPDLHSELNLSSLELGDSALYFCASSALRTLNTDTQYFGPGTRLTVL.

V is TRBV9 and J is TRBJ2-7, with TRBD2 matching 13 bases. V was clipped by 2 bases and J by 5 bases; unmatched bases: 4. The CDR3 runs to 15 residues. Germline-derived CDR1 and CDR2 are SGDLS and YYNGEE. The CDR3 sequence is CASSVGTSGNHEQYF. The CDR3 nucleotides are TGTGCCAGCAGCGTCGGGACTAGCGGGAACCACGAGCAGTACTTC.

The sample holds a few counts of this clone. CDR3: CASSLDVGVNTEAFF. The DNA of the CDR3 is TGCGCCAGCAGCTTGGACGTAGGGGTGAACACTGAAGCTTTCTTT. The chain recombines TRBV5-1 with TRBJ1-1; tentative D call: TRBD1 (5 bases). Germline V lookup: CDR1 SGHRS, CDR2 YFSETQ. V gave up 0 bases and J gave up 0 bases, with 9 bases separating them. This CDR3 comprises 15 residues.

With respect to this clone: An end of the junction differs from the germline gene, which may be a read error. The V and J genes are TRBV6-1 and TRBJ1-5, with TRBD1 identical over 7 bases. The CDR3 is 16 amino acids. The germline V gene encodes CDR1 MNHNS and CDR2 SASEGT. The CDR3: CASREGQAPRYQPQHF. CDR3 nucleotide sequence: TGTGCCAGCAGGGAAGGACAGGCCCCGAGGTATCAGCCCCAGCATTTT.

The V gene is TRBV30, the J gene TRBJ2-7; tentatively, D is TRBD2 (6 bases). V lost 7 bases and J lost 3, with 22 bases in between. Per germline, CDR1 GTSNPN and CDR2 SVGIG (reference sequence). The CDR3 has 15 residues. In DNA form, the CDR3 reads TGTGCCTCAACGCCCCCGGGACGGGACTTCTACGAGCAGTACTTC. It yields the protein CASTPPGRDFYEQYF.